The clone carrying this T cell receptor (beta chain) was picked up a small number of times. Its matching antigen is unknown. TCRdb redid the calling of the RT-PCR reads with MiXCR, one entry per CDR3 protein. The sample includes hundreds of thousands of distinct CDR3 sequences, 22% of them seen just once. The sample originates from a study of response to subunit inactivated influenza vaccine. CDR3 size: 15 residues. Germline V gene data show CDR1 as DFQATT and CDR2 as SNEGSKA (reference sequence). Trimming shortened V by 6 bases and J by 0 bases, and 15 bases separated the two germline ends. Study-level results: Only a handful of new T cells, the authors suggested, are recruited with each seasonal influenza vaccination.

The sequence was collected from a man aged 45 to 75 who received an inactivated influenza vaccine. The chain carries TRBV20-1 and TRBJ1-3; possible D gene TRBD1, 6 bases. The specimen comprised PBMCs from blood, sampled about 20 months after vaccination. CDR3: CSAPRGGLSGNTIYF. The CDR3 DNA reads as TGCAGTGCCCCAAGGGGGGGTCTCTCTGGAAACACCATATATTTT.